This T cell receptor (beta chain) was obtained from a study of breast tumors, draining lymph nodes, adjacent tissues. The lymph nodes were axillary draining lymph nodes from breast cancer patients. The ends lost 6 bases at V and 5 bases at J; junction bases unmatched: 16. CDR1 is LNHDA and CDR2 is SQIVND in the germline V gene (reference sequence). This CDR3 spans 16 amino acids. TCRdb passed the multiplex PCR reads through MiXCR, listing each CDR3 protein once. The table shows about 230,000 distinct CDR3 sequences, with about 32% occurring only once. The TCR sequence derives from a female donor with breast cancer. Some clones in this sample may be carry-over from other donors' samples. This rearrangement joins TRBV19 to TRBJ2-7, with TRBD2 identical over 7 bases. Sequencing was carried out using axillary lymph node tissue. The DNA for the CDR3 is TGTGCCAGTAGCCTCACTAGCGTTGATGGCTACCACGAGCAGTACTTC. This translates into CASSLTSVDGYHEQYF.